Each of the 21 T cell receptor beta chains below was sequenced from the same sample in a study of OX40 agonist ivuxolimab in advanced cancers. Sequencing was performed with immunoSEQ multiplex PCR; in TCRdb, only in-frame clones are kept and a portion is missing. The sample lists over 150,000 clones, 85% to 95% occurring once. The sample here was CD4+ or CD8+ T cells sorted from blood, taken in a trial of the OX40 agonist ivuxolimab. These receptors originate from an adult with an advanced solid tumor such as melanoma, head and neck, liver or kidney cancer.

This clone was observed a handful of times. The gene calls are TRBV9 and TRBJ2-5, with 8 bases identical to TRBD2. The CDR3 loop spans 15 amino acids. CDR1 is SGDLS and CDR2 is YYNGEE in the germline V gene. V dropped 4 bases and J dropped 1; count of bases not matched to a gene: 6. CDR3 amino acids: CASSPPAGAQETQYF. CDR3 coding DNA: TGTGCCAGCAGCCCTCCAGCGGGGGCCCAAGAGACCCAGTACTTC.

J is TRBJ1-3 and V is TRBV5-6, with no clear D. The germline gives CDR1 SGHDT, CDR2 YYEEEE. The V gene lost 1 base and the J gene lost 1 base, with 6 bases spanning the gap. This CDR3 is 14 amino acids long. CDR3 region: CASSLSGSGNTIYF. CDR3 nucleotide sequence: TGTGCCAGCAGCTTGTCGGGGTCTGGAAACACCATATATTTT. Full variable domain (rest looked up from reference TRBV5-6 and TRBJ1-3): DAGVTQSPTHLIKTRGQQVTLRCSPKSGHDTVSWYQQALGQGPQFIFQYYEEEERQRGNFPDRFSGHQFPNYSSELNVNALLLGDSALYLCASSLSGSGNTIYFGEGSWLTVV.

This clone was detected once. The chain carries TRBV11-2 and TRBJ2-7; D remains unclear. The germline CDR1 and CDR2 sequences are SGHAT and FQNNGV. Trimming took 4 bases from V and 3 from J, leaving 10 bases between them. This CDR3 comprises 13 residues. The CDR3 region has the DNA TGTGCCAGCAGCTGGAGATTTCGCTACGAGCAGTACTTC. Translating it yields CASSWRFRYEQYF. The whole variable domain, remainder taken from reference TRBV11-2 and TRBJ2-7, is EAGVAQSPRYKIIEKRQSVAFWCNPISGHATLYWYQQILGQGPKLLIQFQNNGVVDDSQLPKDRFSAERLKGVDSTLKIQPAKLEDSAVYLCASSWRFRYEQYFGPGTRLTVT.

This clone was counted once. In DNA form, the CDR3 reads TGTGCCAGCAGTTTCAGGGACCTTACTAGGGGCTACACCTTC. Protein sequence: CASSFRDLTRGYTF. The rearrangement links TRBV27 to TRBJ1-2; D possibly corresponds to TRBD1 (5 bases). The CDR3 length is 14 residues. The V end was cut by 3 bases, the J end by 8 bases, with 16 bases between. Germline V lookup: CDR1 MNHEY, CDR2 SMNVEV (reference sequence).

The chain carries TRBV5-4 and TRBJ1-4, with D unclear. In germline, CDR1 is SGHNT, CDR2 YYREEE (reference sequence). With 9 bases removed from V and 5 bases from J, the gap between germline ends came to 14 bases. The CDR3 spans 13 residues. The CDR3 loop is CATTTGSNEKLFF. The CDR3 nucleotides are TGTGCCACTACAACGGGGAGCAATGAAAAACTGTTTTTT.

Written as DNA, the CDR3 is TGTGCCAGTAGTATGCAGCGGGGAAGCACAGATACGCAGTATTTT. Translation: CASSMQRGSTDTQYF. The chain couples TRBV19 to TRBJ2-3; TRBD2 matches at 7 bases. Per germline, CDR1 LNHDA and CDR2 SQIVND (reference sequence). V dropped 3 bases and J dropped 0; count of bases not matched to a gene: 3. This CDR3 spans 15 amino acids.

V gene TRBV6-5 combines with J gene TRBJ1-2, with 9 positions matching TRBD1. The CDR3 contains 14 residues. Looked up from germline, CDR1 is MNHEY and CDR2 is SVGAGI. V shed 4 bases, J shed 7 bases, and the junction held 7 bases outside the gene matches. The CDR3 reads CASSSGQGTGGYTF. The CDR3 DNA sequence: TGTGCCAGCAGTTCGGGACAGGGCACCGGTGGCTACACCTTC.

The chain employs TRBV4-2 and TRBJ1-5, with TRBD1 as a possible D gene (5 bases). Looked up from germline, CDR1 is LGHNA and CDR2 is YNFKEQ. Trimming pared 0 bases from V and 7 bases from J, leaving 16 bases between. This CDR3 has 16 residues. The CDR3 DNA reads as TGTGCCAGCAGCCAAGATGGGGCAGGGCTGGGGCAGCCCCAGCATTTT. This encodes CASSQDGAGLGQPQHF.

The chain has TRBV7-2 and TRBJ2-3; D is perhaps TRBD1 (5 bases). Per the germline V gene, CDR1 is SGHTA and CDR2 is FQGNSA. CDR3 length: 15 residues. The V end lost 3 bases, the J end lost 0 bases, and 10 bases lay between the germline ends. DNA of the CDR3: TGTGCCAGCAGCTTCGTCGGACAAAGCACAGATACGCAGTATTTT. It codes for CASSFVGQSTDTQYF.

The chain combines TRBV27 with TRBJ1-2; D unclear. Germline loops: CDR1 MNHEY, CDR2 SMNVEV (reference sequence). The CDR3 contains 15 residues. Trimming shortened V by 6 bases and J by 0 bases, and 14 bases separated the two germline ends. The CDR3 loop is CASSPFRPANYGYTF. The CDR3 nucleotides are TGTGCCAGCAGCCCTTTTAGGCCGGCTAACTATGGCTACACCTTC.

This clone was observed a handful of times. The genes are TRBV28 and TRBJ1-1, with no clear D. In germline, CDR1 is MDHEN, CDR2 SYDVKM. There are 14 residues in the CDR3. Trimming stripped 5 bases from V and 1 base from J, with 11 bases between. In nucleotides, the CDR3 is TGTGCCAGCAGTCCACAGCTGAGGAACACTGAAGCTTTCTTT. Its protein product is CASSPQLRNTEAFF.

The V and J genes are TRBV6-5 and TRBJ2-5; 10 bases match TRBD1. The CDR3 length is 14 residues. CDR1 MNHEY and CDR2 SVGAGI come from the germline V gene. The V gene end was trimmed by 6 bases and the J gene end by 7 bases; junction bases not matched to a gene: 8. The CDR3 reads CASSRTGGAGTQYF. In nucleotides, the CDR3 is TGTGCCAGCAGCCGGACAGGGGGTGCCGGGACCCAGTACTTC.

The chain is built from TRBV2 and TRBJ1-2; D call uncertain. The CDR3 has 15 amino acids. The germline V gene encodes CDR1 SNHLY and CDR2 FYNNEI. The germline V and J ends were trimmed by 0 bases and 8 bases, with 16 bases remaining between them. The CDR3 loop reads CASSEARAGSGGYTF. CDR3 bases: TGTGCCAGCAGTGAAGCGAGGGCGGGGTCTGGGGGCTACACCTTC.

The V call is TRBV10-3, the J call TRBJ1-1, with a weak D call TRBD1 (5 bases). Trimming removed 4 bases at V and 1 base at J, with 13 bases between. Germline assignment: CDR1 ENHRY and CDR2 SYGVKD. The CDR3 loop spans 15 amino acids. CDR3 region: CAISGSGFANTEAFF. In DNA form, the CDR3 reads TGTGCCATCAGTGGCTCAGGGTTCGCGAACACTGAAGCTTTCTTT.

The rearrangement uses TRBV5-1 and TRBJ2-7, with a weak D call TRBD2 (5 bases). Trimming shortened V by 4 bases and J by 0 bases, and 11 bases separated the two germline ends. This CDR3 has 14 residues. Germline loops: CDR1 SGHRS, CDR2 YFSETQ. CDR3 DNA: TGCGCCAGCAGCCCGAACGGGATCTCCTACGAGCAGTACTTC. Protein sequence: CASSPNGISYEQYF. The full variable domain, rest sourced from reference TRBV5-1 and TRBJ2-7, is KAGVTQTPRYLIKTRGQQVTLSCSPISGHRSVSWYQQTPGQGLQFLFEYFSETQRNKGNFPGRFSGRQFSNSRSEMNVSTLELGDSALYLCASSPNGISYEQYFGPGTRLTVT.

The V gene is TRBV10-3, the J gene TRBJ2-5; D remains unclear. The V end was cut by 7 bases, the J end by 1 base, with 10 bases between. The germline CDR1 and CDR2 sequences are ENHRY and SYGVKD. The length of the CDR3 is 13 residues. The CDR3 DNA follows: TGTGCCATCAAGGGCAGCATCCAAGAGACCCAGTACTTC. This gives the protein CAIKGSIQETQYF.

V is TRBV18 and J is TRBJ2-5; D might be TRBD1 (5 bases). Trimming stripped 3 bases from V and 4 bases from J, with 9 bases between. Germline loops: CDR1 KGHSH, CDR2 LQKENI. The CDR3 covers 13 residues. The CDR3 loop is CASSPRGGETQYF. As DNA, the CDR3 is TGTGCCAGCTCACCTAGGGGCGGAGAGACCCAGTACTTC.

V and J are TRBV7-2 and TRBJ2-6; 7 bases align to TRBD1. CDR1 and CDR2 (germline): SGHTA, FQGNSA. J gave up 1 base and V 5 bases, and 2 bases lay outside the gene matches. There are 15 residues in the CDR3. Here the CDR3 DNA reads TGTGCCAGCAGCCTGGGACAGTCTGGGGCCAACGTCCTGACTTTC. Translated, it gives CASSLGQSGANVLTF.

The chain links TRBV6-6 to TRBJ1-4, with 8 bases identical to TRBD1. This CDR3 is 15 amino acids long. Germline-derived CDR1 and CDR2 are MNHNY and SVGAGI (reference sequence). V lost 4 bases, J lost 7 bases, and 8 bases stayed unmatched. The CDR3 here is CASSFGQGGGEKLFF. The CDR3 nucleotides read TGTGCCAGCAGTTTCGGACAGGGTGGAGGTGAAAAACTGTTTTTT.

CDR3 bases: TGTGCCAGCCACAGGGGGGGAGTCAAAAACATTCAGTACTTC. It encodes CASHRGGVKNIQYF. The chain uses TRBV6-1 and TRBJ2-4; weak D call: TRBD1 (8 bases). The CDR3 extends over 14 amino acids. Trimming removed 8 bases at V and 3 bases at J, with 14 bases between. Germline CDR1 is MNHNS and CDR2 is SASEGT.

This clone appeared a single time. The chain uses TRBV27 and TRBJ2-3; possible D gene TRBD1, 5 bases. The length of the CDR3 is 13 residues. CDR1 MNHEY and CDR2 SMNVEV come from the germline V gene (reference sequence). Trimming took 10 bases from V and 1 from J, leaving 12 bases between them. CDR3 amino acids: CATQGGRTDTQYF. For the CDR3, the DNA is TGTGCCACCCAGGGCGGCCGCACAGATACGCAGTATTTT.